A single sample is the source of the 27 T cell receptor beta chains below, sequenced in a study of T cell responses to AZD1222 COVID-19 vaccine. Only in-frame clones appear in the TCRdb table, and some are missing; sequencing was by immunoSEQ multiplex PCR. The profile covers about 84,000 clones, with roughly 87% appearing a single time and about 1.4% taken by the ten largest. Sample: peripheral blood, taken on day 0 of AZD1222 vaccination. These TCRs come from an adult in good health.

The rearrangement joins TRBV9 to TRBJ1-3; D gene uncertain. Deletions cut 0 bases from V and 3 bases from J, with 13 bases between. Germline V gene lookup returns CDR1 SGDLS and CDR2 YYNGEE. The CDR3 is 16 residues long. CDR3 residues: CASSVGWMGSGNTIYF. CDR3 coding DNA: TGTGCCAGCAGCGTAGGGTGGATGGGGAGTGGAAACACCATATATTTT.

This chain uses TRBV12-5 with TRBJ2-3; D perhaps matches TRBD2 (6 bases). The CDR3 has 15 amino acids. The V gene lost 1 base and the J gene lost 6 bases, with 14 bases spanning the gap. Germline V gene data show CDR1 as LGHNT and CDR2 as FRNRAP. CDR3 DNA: TGTGCTAGTGGTTTGGGGCTGGAGGGGTCGGATACGCAGTATTTT. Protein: CASGLGLEGSDTQYF.

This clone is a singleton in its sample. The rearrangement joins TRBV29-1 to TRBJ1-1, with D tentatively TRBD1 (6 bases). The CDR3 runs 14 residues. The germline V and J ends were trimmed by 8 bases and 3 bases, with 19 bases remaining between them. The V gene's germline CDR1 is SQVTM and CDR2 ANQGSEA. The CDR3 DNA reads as TGCAGCATTAGAAGACAGGCTAGGGACACTGAAGCTTTCTTT. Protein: CSIRRQARDTEAFF.

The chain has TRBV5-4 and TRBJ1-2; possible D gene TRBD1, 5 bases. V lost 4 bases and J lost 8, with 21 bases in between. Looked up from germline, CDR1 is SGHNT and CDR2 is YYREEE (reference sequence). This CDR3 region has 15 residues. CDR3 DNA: TGTGCCAGCAGCCAATGGGACGGCAATTATCTGGGCTACACCTTC. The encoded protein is CASSQWDGNYLGYTF. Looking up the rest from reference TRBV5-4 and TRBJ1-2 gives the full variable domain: ETGVTQSPTHLIKTRGQQVTLRCSSQSGHNTVSWYQQALGQGPQFIFQYYREEENGRGNFPPRFSGLQFPNYSSELNVNALELDDSALYLCASSQWDGNYLGYTFGSGTRLTVV.

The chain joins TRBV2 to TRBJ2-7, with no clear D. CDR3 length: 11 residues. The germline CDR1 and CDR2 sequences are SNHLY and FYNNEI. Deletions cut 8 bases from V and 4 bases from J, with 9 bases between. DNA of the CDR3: TGTGCCAGCGTTCTAACGTACGAGCAGTACTTC. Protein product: CASVLTYEQYF.

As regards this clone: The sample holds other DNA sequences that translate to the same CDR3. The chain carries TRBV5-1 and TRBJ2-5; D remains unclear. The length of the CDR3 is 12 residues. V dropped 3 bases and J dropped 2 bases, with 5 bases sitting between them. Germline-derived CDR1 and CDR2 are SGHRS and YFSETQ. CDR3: CASSSSQETQYF. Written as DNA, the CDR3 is TGCGCCAGCAGCTCTTCACAAGAGACCCAGTACTTC.

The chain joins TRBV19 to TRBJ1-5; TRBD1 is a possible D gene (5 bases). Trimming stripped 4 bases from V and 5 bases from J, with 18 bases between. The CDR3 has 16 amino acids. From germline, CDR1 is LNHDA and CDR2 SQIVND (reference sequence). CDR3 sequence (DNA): TGTGCCAGTAGTAGTAGTGGGGCAGGCTTTTATCAGCCCCAGCATTTT. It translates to CASSSSGAGFYQPQHF. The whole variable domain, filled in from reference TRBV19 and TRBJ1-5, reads DGGITQSPKYLFRKEGQNVTLSCEQNLNHDAMYWYRQDPGQGLRLIYYSQIVNDFQKGDIAEGYSVSREKKESFPLTVTSAQKNPTAFYLCASSSSGAGFYQPQHFGDGTRLSIL.

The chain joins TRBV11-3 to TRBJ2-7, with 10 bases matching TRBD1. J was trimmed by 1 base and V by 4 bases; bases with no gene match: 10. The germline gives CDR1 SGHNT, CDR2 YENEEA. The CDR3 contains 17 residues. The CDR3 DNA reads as TGTGCCAGCAGCTCAAGACCGGGACAGGGGAATTCCTACGAGCAGTACTTC. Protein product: CASSSRPGQGNSYEQYF. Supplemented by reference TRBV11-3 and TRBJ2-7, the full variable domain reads EAGVVQSPRYKIIEKKQPVAFWCNPISGHNTLYWYLQNLGQGPELLIRYENEEAVDDSQLPKDRFSAERLKGVDSTLKIQPAELGDSAVYLCASSSRPGQGNSYEQYFGPGTRLTVT.

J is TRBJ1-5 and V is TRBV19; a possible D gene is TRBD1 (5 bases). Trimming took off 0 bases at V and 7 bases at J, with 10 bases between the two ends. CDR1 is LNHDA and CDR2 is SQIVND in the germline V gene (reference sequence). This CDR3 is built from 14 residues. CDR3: CASSIEAGGQPQHF. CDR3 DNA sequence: TGTGCCAGTAGTATAGAGGCCGGGGGACAGCCCCAGCATTTT.

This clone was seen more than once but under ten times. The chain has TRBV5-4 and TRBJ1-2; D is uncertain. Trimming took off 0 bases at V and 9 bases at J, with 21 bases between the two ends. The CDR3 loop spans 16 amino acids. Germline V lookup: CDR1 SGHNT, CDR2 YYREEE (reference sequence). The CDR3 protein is CASSLGAGSPEKSYTF. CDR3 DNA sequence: TGTGCCAGCAGCTTGGGGGCAGGCAGCCCTGAGAAGAGCTACACCTTC. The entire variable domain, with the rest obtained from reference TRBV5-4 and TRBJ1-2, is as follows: ETGVTQSPTHLIKTRGQQVTLRCSSQSGHNTVSWYQQALGQGPQFIFQYYREEENGRGNFPPRFSGLQFPNYSSELNVNALELDDSALYLCASSLGAGSPEKSYTFGSGTRLTVV.

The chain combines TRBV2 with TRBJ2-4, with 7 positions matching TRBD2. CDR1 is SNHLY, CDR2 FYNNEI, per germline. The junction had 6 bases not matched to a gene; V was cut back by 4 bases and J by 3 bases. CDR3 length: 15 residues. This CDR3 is CASSGGGDHKNIQYF. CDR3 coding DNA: TGTGCCAGCAGTGGTGGGGGGGATCACAAAAACATTCAGTACTTC.

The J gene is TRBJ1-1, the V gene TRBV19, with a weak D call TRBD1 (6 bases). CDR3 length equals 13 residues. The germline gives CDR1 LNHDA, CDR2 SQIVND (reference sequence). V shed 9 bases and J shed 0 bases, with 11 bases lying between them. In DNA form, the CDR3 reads TGTGCCAGCGGACAGCACTTGAACACTGAAGCTTTCTTT. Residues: CASGQHLNTEAFF.

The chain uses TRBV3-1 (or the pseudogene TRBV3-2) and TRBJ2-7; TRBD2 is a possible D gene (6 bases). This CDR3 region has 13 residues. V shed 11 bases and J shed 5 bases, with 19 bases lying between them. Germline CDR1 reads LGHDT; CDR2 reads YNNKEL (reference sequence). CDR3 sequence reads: CASKRQGGDEQYF. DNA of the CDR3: TGTGCCTCGAAGAGGCAGGGAGGCGACGAGCAGTACTTC.

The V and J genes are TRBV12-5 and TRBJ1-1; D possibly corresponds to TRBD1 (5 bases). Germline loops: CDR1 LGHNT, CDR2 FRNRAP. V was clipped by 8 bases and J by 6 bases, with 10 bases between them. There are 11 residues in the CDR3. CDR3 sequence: CASWGWAEAFF. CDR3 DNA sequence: TGTGCTAGTTGGGGCTGGGCTGAAGCTTTCTTT.

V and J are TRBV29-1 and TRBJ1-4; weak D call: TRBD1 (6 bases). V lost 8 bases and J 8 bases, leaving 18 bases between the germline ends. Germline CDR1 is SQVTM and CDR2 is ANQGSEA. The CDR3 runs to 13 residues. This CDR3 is CSPKGGPKEKLFF. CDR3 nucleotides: TGCAGCCCGAAGGGGGGGCCGAAAGAAAAACTGTTTTTT.

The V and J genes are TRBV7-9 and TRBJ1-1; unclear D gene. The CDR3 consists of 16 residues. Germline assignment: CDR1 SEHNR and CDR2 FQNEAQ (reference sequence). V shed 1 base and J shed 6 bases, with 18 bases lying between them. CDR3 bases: TGTGCCAGCAGCTTAGGGGCAGCCGCTTTGGGCTCTGAAGCTTTCTTT. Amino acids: CASSLGAAALGSEAFF. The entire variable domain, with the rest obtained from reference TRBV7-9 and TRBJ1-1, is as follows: DTGVSQNPRHKITKRGQNVTFRCDPISEHNRLYWYRQTLGQGPEFLTYFQNEAQLEKSRLLSDRFSAERPKGSFSTLEIQRTEQGDSAMYLCASSLGAAALGSEAFFGQGTRLTVV.

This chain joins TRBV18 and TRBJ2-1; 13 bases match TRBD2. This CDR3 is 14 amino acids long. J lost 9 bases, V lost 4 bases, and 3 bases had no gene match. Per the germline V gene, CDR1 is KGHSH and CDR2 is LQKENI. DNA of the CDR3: TGTGCCAGCTCACTGGGACTAGCGGGAACTGAGCAGTTCTTC. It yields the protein CASSLGLAGTEQFF.

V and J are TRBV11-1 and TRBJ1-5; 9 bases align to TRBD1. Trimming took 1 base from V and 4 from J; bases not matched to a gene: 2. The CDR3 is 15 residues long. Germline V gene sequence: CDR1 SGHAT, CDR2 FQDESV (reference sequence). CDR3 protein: CASSLGTGVNQPQHF. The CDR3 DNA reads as TGTGCCAGCAGCTTAGGGACAGGGGTTAATCAGCCCCAGCATTTT.

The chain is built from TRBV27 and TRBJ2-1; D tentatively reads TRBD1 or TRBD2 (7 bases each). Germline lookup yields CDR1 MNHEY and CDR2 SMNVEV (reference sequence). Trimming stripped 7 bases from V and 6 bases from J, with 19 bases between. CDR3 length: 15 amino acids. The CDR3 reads CASTSGGAGTNEQFF. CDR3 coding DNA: TGTGCCAGCACCTCAGGGGGAGCGGGGACCAATGAGCAGTTCTTC.

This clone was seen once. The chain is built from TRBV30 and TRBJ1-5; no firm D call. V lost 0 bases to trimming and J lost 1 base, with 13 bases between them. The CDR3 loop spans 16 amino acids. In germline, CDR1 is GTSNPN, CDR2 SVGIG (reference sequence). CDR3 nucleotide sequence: TGTGCCTGGAGTGTACGTGGAGGGTCGAGCAATCAGCCCCAGCATTTT. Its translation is CAWSVRGGSSNQPQHF.

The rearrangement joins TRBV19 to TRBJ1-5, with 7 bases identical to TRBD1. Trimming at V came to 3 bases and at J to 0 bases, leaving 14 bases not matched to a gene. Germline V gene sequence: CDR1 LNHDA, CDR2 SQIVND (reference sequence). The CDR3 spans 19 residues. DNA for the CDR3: TGTGCCAGTAGTATTGAGACGGGACAGTTTCCATATAGCAATCAGCCCCAGCATTTT. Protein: CASSIETGQFPYSNQPQHF.

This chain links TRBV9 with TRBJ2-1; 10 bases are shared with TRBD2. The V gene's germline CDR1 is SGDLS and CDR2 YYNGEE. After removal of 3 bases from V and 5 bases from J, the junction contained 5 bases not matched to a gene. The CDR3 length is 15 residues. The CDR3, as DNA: TGTGCCAGCAGCGCCACTAGCGGGATCAACAATGAGCAGTTCTTC. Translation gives CASSATSGINNEQFF.

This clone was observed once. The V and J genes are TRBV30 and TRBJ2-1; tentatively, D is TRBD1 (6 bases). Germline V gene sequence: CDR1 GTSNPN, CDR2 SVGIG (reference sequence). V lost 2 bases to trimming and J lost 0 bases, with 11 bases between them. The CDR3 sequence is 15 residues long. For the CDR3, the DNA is TGTGCCTGGAGTTCGGGGACATCCTCCTACAATGAGCAGTTCTTC. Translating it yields CAWSSGTSSYNEQFF. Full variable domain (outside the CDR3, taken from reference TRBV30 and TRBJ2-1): SQTIHQWPATLVQPVGSPLSLECTVEGTSNPNLYWYRQAAGRGLQLLFYSVGIGQISSEVPQNLSASRPQDRQFILSSKKLLLSDSGFYLCAWSSGTSSYNEQFFGPGTRLTVL.

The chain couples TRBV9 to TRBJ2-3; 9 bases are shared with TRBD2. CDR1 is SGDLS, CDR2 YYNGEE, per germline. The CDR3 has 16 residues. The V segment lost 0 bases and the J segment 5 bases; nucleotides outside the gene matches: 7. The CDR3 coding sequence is TGTGCCAGCAGCGTAGGAGTTAGCGGGAGCCAAGATACGCAGTATTTT. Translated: CASSVGVSGSQDTQYF.

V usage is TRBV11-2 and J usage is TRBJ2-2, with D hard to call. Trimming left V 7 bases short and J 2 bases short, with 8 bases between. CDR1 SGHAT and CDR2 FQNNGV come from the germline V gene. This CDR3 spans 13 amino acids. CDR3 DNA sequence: TGTGCCAGCACCCTATTTAACACCGGGGAGCTGTTTTTT. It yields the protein CASTLFNTGELFF.

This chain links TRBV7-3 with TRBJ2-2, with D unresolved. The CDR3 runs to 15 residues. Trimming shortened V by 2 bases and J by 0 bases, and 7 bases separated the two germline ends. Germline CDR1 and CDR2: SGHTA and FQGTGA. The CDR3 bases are TGTGCCAGCAGCTTACATCAGACGAACACCGGGGAGCTGTTTTTT. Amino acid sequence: CASSLHQTNTGELFF.

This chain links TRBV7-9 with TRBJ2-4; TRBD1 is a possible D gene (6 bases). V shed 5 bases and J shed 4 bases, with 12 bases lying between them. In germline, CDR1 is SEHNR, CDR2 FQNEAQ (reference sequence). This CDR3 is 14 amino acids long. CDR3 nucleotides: TGTGCCAGCAGCCCGGACAGTTCAAAAAACATTCAGTACTTC. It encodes CASSPDSSKNIQYF.